This T cell receptor beta chain stems from a study of cytomegalovirus exposure and HLA in healthy donors. Germline lookup yields CDR1 LNHNV and CDR2 YYDKDF (reference sequence). The CDR3 totals 13 residues. V was pared by 1 base and J by 6 bases, with 9 bases between. General observations from the study: It was reportedly the case that the classifier diagnosed cytomegalovirus status with high specificity and sensitivity. A further, later analysis showed that HLA-associated TCR beta chains (compared with equally common others) were more clonally expanded. Most TCRs appeared rarely, but some public TCRs recurred in many donors. Confirmation was obtained in vitro that a few CMV-associated chains are specific for CMV antigens.

Both 60 Vbeta primers and 13 Jbeta primers went into the PCR. TCRdb's copy holds only in-frame clones and misses some; the assay was immunoSEQ multiplex PCR. The sample includes approximately 170,000 clones, 85% of them seen just once. In its sample, this clone was seen once. Its antigen is not identified. This TCR was recovered from a boy under 10 years old in good health and CMV-seronegative. Source material: PBMCs. This chain links TRBV15 with TRBJ1-1; no clear D. CDR3 nucleotides: TGTGCCACCAGCAGAGTTATAAGCGCTGAAGCTTTCTTT. Encoded protein: CATSRVISAEAFF.